Presented here are 5 T cell receptor beta chains from one specimen sequenced in a study of T cell changes during pregnancy in multiple sclerosis (dated by TCRdb to about 2019). The library was obtained by the immunoSEQ multiplex PCR assay. TCRdb mirrors the immuneACCESS table, restricted to in-frame sequences. Some clones are absent from its copies; in checked studies, under half trace to an unresolved V gene, and the reason for the others is unknown. This sample comprises about 51,000 clones, approximately 93% of them detected only once. About 2% of the sample goes to the ten largest clones. The source material was peripheral blood, sampled in the second trimester of pregnancy. These TCRs come from a female donor with multiple sclerosis, enrolled in a pregnancy study.

The chain employs TRBV28 and TRBJ2-5; 8 nucleotides match TRBD2. The CDR3 has 14 residues. The trim removed 8 bases at V and 1 base at J, leaving 6 bases unmatched. Germline CDR1 is MDHEN and CDR2 is SYDVKM. The CDR3 DNA sequence: TGTGCCAGCCAGAAAGCGGGAGTCCAAGAGACCCAGTACTTC. This translates into CASQKAGVQETQYF.

The chain uses TRBV11-2 and TRBJ2-7; TRBD2 is a possible D gene (6 bases). Germline assignment: CDR1 SGHAT and CDR2 FQNNGV. This CDR3 region has 12 residues. V was clipped by 8 bases and J by 4 bases, with 12 bases between them. In nucleotides, the CDR3 is TGTGCCAGCTGGGCGGGAATGTACGAGCAGTACTTC. This sequence encodes CASWAGMYEQYF.

This clone was recorded once. The gene calls are TRBV19 and TRBJ2-7; D perhaps matches TRBD2 (5 bases). CDR3 length: 15 residues. The germline V gene encodes CDR1 LNHDA and CDR2 SQIVND (reference sequence). Trimming removed 4 bases at V and 3 bases at J, with 16 bases between. The DNA of the CDR3 is TGTGCCAGTAGTACCTCTTCTAATCGGGGCTACGAGCAGTACTTC. It yields the protein CASSTSSNRGYEQYF.

This chain links TRBV9 with TRBJ2-7, with 10 bases matching TRBD1. Germline values: CDR1 SGDLS, CDR2 YYNGEE. CDR3 length: 14 residues. V shed 3 bases and J 5 bases; nucleotides not matched to a gene: 5. The CDR3 nucleotides are TGTGCCAGCAGCGCACAGGGGACAGGGGACGAGCAGTACTTC. Amino acids: CASSAQGTGDEQYF.

The gene calls are TRBV13 and TRBJ2-1, with TRBD2 identical over 9 bases. J gave up 8 bases and V 5 bases, and 10 bases lay outside the gene matches. The CDR3 has 15 residues. Germline lookup yields CDR1 PRHDT and CDR2 FYEKMQ (reference sequence). The CDR3 DNA reads TGTGCCAGCAGCCAGATCGATAGCGGGAGCTATGAGCAGTTCTTC. Its translation: CASSQIDSGSYEQFF.